One sample yielded the 7 T cell receptor beta chains listed below, sequenced in a study of vaccination effects on CD4 cells after COVID-19. It was after 10 days of culture that CD4+ T cells were isolated. SARS-CoV-2 infected the person between March and December 2020, as confirmed by PCR. Vaccine administered to participants consisted of two doses of either BNT162b2 or mRNA-1273. TCRdb keeps only in-frame clones here, not all; method: immunoSEQ multiplex PCR. Found here are under 40,000 clones, around 79% of them singletons; the top ten hold around 6.6%. Their target antigens are unknown. The material was CD4+ T cells from PBMCs cultured without peptide, obtained after COVID-19 vaccination. Receptors were obtained from a human donor who had a prior SARS-CoV-2 infection.

This clone was detected a few times. The chain employs TRBV5-1 and TRBJ1-1; a weak D match, TRBD1 (6 bases). V shed 4 bases and J shed 4 bases, with 14 bases lying between them. CDR1 and CDR2 from the germline V gene are SGHRS and YFSETQ. CDR3 size: 14 residues. Here the CDR3 DNA reads TGCGCCAGCAGCCGGCGGGGGGCCGTCACTGAAGCTTTCTTT. Translated: CASSRRGAVTEAFF. Filled out from reference TRBV5-1 and TRBJ1-1, the complete variable domain reads KAGVTQTPRYLIKTRGQQVTLSCSPISGHRSVSWYQQTPGQGLQFLFEYFSETQRNKGNFPGRFSGRQFSNSRSEMNVSTLELGDSALYLCASSRRGAVTEAFFGQGTRLTVV.

The chain has TRBV6-5 and TRBJ1-1; D remains unclear. V lost 6 bases, J lost 3 bases, and 8 bases lay in between. Looked up from germline, CDR1 is MNHEY and CDR2 is SVGAGI. This CDR3 contains 12 residues. The CDR3, as DNA: TGTGCCAGCAGCGTCTCTGACACTGAAGCTTTCTTT. Translated, it gives CASSVSDTEAFF.

This chain joins TRBV12-3 or TRBV12-4 and TRBJ2-7; 9 nucleotides match TRBD2. J was trimmed by 10 bases and V by 7 bases; bases with no gene match: 8. This CDR3 contains 12 residues. CDR3 protein: CASTIAGGPQYF. The DNA of the CDR3 is TGTGCCAGCACTATCGCGGGAGGGCCTCAGTACTTC.

The chain is built from TRBV12-5 and TRBJ1-6; perhaps TRBD1 as D (6 bases). The germline V gene has CDR1 LGHNT and CDR2 FRNRAP. The CDR3 length is 14 residues. The V and J ends lost 7 bases and 5 bases respectively, with 12 bases between them. CDR3 nucleotides: TGTGCTAGTGCCAAGGACAGCCATAATTCACCCCTCCACTTT. It is translated as CASAKDSHNSPLHF.

This chain links TRBV2 with TRBJ2-7; D may be TRBD2 (7 bases). The CDR3 sequence is 13 residues long. Germline V gene data show CDR1 as SNHLY and CDR2 as FYNNEI. Trimming removed 7 bases at V and 4 bases at J, with 14 bases between. CDR3 sequence reads: CASMAGAEYEQYF. The DNA of the CDR3 is TGTGCCAGCATGGCGGGGGCAGAGTACGAGCAGTACTTC.

The chain combines TRBV15 with TRBJ2-1, with D unresolved. Germline V CDR1 and CDR2: LNHNV, YYDKDF (reference sequence). CDR3 length: 14 residues. V lost 1 base to trimming and J lost 8 bases, with 12 bases between them. The DNA for the CDR3 is TGTGCCACCAGCAGAGGAAGGAGAAGGGATGAGCAGTTCTTC. Translated: CATSRGRRRDEQFF.

The CDR3 region is CAWDGLADTGELFF. In DNA, the CDR3 is TGTGCCTGGGACGGACTAGCGGATACCGGGGAGCTGTTTTTT. The chain carries TRBV30 and TRBJ2-2; 10 nucleotides agree with TRBD2. Trimming took 5 bases from V and 5 from J; bases not matched to a gene: 5. CDR3 length equals 14 residues. The germline V gene encodes CDR1 GTSNPN and CDR2 SVGIG (reference sequence). Complete variable domain (other parts from reference TRBV30 and TRBJ2-2): SQTIHQWPATLVQPVGSPLSLECTVEGTSNPNLYWYRQAAGRGLQLLFYSVGIGQISSEVPQNLSASRPQDRQFILSSKKLLLSDSGFYLCAWDGLADTGELFFGEGSRLTVL.